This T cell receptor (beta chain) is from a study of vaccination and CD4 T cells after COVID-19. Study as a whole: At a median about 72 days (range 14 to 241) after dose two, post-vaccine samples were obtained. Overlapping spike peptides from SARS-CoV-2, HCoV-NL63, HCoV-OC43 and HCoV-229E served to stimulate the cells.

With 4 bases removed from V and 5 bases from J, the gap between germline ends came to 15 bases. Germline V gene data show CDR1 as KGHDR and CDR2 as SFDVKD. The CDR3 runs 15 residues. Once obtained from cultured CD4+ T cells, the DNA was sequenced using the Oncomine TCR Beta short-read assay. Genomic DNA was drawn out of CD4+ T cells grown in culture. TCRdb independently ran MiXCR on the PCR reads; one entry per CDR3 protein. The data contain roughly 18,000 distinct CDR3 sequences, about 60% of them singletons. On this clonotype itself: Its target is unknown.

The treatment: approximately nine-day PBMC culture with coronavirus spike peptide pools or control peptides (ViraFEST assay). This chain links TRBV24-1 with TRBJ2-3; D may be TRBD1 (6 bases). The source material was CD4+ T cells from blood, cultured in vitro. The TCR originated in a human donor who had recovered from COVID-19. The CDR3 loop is CATSEPQGWGDTQYF. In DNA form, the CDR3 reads TGTGCCACCAGTGAACCTCAGGGGTGGGGAGATACGCAGTATTTT.